This T cell receptor beta chain was recovered during a study of blood T cell repertoires in COVID-19. Background on the study: Both acute and convalescent COVID-19 samples were obtained from the United States, Italy and Spain. PBMCs, B-cell-depleted T cells, or T cells provided the cDNA or gDNA that made up the material.

In the authors' workflow: Amplification with reference gene primers provided the estimates of nucleated cell counts. TCRdb's copy holds only in-frame clones and misses some; the assay was immunoSEQ multiplex PCR. The D gene and trimming were derived from the DNA, and the V and J assignments and clone size from that table. The data hold some 150,000 clones, with around 83% observed a single time. The CDR3 is 14 residues long. V was pared by 0 bases and J by 6 bases, with 11 bases between. Germline V gene sequence: CDR1 SGHVS, CDR2 FQNEAQ. Sequences were obtained from peripheral blood. This chain uses TRBV7-8 with TRBJ1-2, with a possible D match to TRBD1 (5 bases). The clonotype comes from an older woman with acute or convalescent COVID-19. DNA of the CDR3: TGTGCCAGCAGCTTAGCCCAGGGTAGGGATGGCTACACCTTC. It translates to CASSLAQGRDGYTF.